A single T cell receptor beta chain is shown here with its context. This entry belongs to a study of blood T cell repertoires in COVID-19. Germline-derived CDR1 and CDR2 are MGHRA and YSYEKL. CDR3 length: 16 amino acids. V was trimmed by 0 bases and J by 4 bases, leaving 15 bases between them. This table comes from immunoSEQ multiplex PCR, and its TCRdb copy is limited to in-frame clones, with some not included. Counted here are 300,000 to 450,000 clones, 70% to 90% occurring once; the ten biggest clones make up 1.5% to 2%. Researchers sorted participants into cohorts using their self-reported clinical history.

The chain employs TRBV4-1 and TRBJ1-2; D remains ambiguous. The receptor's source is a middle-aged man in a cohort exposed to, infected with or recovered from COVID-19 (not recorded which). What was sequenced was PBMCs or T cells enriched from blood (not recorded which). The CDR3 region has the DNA TGCGCCAGCAGCCAAGATCTGAACGCGGGGAGCTATGGCTACACCTTC. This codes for CASSQDLNAGSYGYTF.